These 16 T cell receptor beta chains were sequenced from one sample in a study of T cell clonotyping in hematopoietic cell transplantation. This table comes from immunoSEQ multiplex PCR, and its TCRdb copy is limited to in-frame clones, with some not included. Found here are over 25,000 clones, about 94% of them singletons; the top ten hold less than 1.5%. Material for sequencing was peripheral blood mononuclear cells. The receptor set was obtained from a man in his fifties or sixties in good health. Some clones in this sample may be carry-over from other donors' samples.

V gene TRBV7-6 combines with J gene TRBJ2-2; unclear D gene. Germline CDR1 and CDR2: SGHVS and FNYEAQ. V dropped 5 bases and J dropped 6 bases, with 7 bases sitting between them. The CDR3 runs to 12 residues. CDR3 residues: CASSVPPGELFF. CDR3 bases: TGTGCCAGCAGCGTACCTCCCGGGGAGCTGTTTTTT.

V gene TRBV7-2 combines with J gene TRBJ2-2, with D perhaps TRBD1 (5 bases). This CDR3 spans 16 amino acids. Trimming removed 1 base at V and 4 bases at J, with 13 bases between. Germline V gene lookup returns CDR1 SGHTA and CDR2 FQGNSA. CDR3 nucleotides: TGTGCCAGCAGCTTAGTCATCAGGGCGGCCACCGGGGAGCTGTTTTTT. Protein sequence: CASSLVIRAATGELFF.

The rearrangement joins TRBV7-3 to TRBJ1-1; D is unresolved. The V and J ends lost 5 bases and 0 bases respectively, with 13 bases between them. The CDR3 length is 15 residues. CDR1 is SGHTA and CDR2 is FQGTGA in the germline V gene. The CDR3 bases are TGTGCCAGCAGCGCCGACTCGACGGTGAACACTGAAGCTTTCTTT. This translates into CASSADSTVNTEAFF.

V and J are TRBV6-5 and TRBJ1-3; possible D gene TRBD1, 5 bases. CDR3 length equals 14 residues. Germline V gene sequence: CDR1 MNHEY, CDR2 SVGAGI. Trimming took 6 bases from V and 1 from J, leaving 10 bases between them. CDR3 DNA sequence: TGTGCCAGCAGACCCGGGACTTCTGGAAACACCATATATTTT. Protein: CASRPGTSGNTIYF.

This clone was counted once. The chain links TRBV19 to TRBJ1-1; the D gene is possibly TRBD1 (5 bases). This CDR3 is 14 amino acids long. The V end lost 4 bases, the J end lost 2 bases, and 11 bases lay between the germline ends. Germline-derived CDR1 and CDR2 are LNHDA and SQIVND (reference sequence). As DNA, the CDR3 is TGTGCCAGTAGTACCCGCAGGGATAACACTGAAGCTTTCTTT. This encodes CASSTRRDNTEAFF.

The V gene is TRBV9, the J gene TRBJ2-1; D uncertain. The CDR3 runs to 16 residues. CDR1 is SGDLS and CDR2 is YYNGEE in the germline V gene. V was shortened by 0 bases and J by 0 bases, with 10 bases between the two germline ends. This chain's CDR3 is CASSVGMGHSYNEQFF. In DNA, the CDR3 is TGTGCCAGCAGCGTAGGTATGGGCCACTCCTACAATGAGCAGTTCTTC.

The CDR3 sequence is CASSPRDRGYTF. For the CDR3, the DNA is TGTGCCAGTAGTCCCCGGGACAGGGGCTACACCTTC. This chain uses TRBV19 with TRBJ1-2, with 8 bases fitting TRBD1. Germline V gives CDR1 LNHDA, CDR2 SQIVND (reference sequence). This CDR3 spans 12 amino acids. The ends lost 5 bases at V and 8 bases at J; junction bases unmatched: 4.

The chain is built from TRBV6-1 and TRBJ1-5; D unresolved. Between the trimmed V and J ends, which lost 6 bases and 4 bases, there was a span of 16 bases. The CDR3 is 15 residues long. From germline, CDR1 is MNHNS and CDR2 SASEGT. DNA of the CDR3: TGTGCCAGCAGAGCGTATTCGGGAAAGAATCAGCCCCAGCATTTT. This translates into CASRAYSGKNQPQHF.

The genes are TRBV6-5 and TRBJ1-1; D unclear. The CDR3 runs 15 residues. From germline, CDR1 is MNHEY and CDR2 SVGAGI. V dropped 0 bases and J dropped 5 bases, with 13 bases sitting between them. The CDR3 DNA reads TGTGCCAGCAGTTACTCGGCAAACTGGGGAACTGAAGCTTTCTTT. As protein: CASSYSANWGTEAFF.

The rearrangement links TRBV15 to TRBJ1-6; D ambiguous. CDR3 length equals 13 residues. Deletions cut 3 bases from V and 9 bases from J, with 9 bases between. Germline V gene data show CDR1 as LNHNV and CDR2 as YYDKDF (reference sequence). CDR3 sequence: CATSRDLTSPLHF. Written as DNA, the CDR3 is TGTGCCACCAGCAGGGACCTCACTTCACCCCTCCACTTT. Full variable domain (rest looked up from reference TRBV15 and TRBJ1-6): DAMVIQNPRYQVTQFGKPVTLSCSQTLNHNVMYWYQQKSSQAPKLLFHYYDKDFNNEADTPDNFQSRRPNTSFCFLDIRSPGLGDTAMYLCATSRDLTSPLHFGNGTRLTVT.

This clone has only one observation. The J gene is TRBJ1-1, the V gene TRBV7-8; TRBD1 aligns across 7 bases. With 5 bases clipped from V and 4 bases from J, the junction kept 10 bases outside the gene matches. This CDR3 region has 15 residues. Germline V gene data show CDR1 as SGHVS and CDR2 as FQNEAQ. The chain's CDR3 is CASSPKDRFVTEAFF. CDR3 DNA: TGTGCCAGCAGCCCCAAGGACAGGTTTGTCACTGAAGCTTTCTTT.

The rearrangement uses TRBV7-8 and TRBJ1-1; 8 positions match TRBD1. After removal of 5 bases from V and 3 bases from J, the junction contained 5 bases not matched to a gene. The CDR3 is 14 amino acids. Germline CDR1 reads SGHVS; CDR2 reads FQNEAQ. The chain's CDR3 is CASSHRGGHTEAFF. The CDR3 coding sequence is TGTGCCAGCAGCCACAGGGGGGGCCACACTGAAGCTTTCTTT.

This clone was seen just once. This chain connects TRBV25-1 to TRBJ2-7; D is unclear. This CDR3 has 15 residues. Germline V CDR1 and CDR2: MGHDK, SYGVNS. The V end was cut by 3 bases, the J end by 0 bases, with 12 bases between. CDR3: CASSDSRTTSYEQYF. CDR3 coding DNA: TGTGCCAGCAGTGATTCCAGGACGACCTCCTACGAGCAGTACTTC.

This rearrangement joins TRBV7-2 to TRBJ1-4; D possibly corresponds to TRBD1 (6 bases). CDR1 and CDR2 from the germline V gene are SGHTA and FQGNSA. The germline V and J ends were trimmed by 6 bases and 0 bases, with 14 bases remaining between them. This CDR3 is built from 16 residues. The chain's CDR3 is CASRLGHRATNEKLFF. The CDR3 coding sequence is TGTGCCAGCAGACTGGGCCACAGGGCAACTAATGAAAAACTGTTTTTT.

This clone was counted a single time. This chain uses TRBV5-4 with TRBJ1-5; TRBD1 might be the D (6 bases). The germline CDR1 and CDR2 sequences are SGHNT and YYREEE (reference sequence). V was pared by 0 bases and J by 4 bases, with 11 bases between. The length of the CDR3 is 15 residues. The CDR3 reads CASSLEQGKNQPQHF. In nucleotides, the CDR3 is TGTGCCAGCAGCTTGGAACAGGGCAAGAATCAGCCCCAGCATTTT.

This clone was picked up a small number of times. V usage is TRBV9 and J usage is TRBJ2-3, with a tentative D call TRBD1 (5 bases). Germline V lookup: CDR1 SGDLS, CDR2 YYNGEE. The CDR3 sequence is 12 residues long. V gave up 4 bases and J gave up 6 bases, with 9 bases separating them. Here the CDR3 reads CASSLQEDTQYF. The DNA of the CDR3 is TGTGCCAGCAGCTTACAGGAGGATACGCAGTATTTT.